The 32 T cell receptor beta chains below come from one sample, sequenced in a study of vaccination effects on CD4 cells after COVID-19. No antigen has been assigned to these receptors. ViraFEST assay sequencing came after antigen-specific CD4+ T cells were expanded with viral peptide pools. Once cultured for approximately 10 days, the cells underwent separation to obtain CD4+ T cells. Negative nucleocapsid antibody tests before and after vaccination confirmed no previous SARS-CoV-2 infection. Only in-frame clones appear in the TCRdb table, and some are missing; sequencing was by immunoSEQ multiplex PCR. There are about 70,000 clones in the sample; approximately 80% occur only once, and 12% lies in the top ten. Sample: CD4+ T cells from PBMCs cultured with SARS-CoV-2 spike peptides, taken before COVID-19 vaccination. These receptors originate from a human donor who received a COVID-19 vaccine.

J is TRBJ2-1 and V is TRBV7-2; 8 nucleotides match TRBD1. J lost 3 bases, V lost 3 bases, and 7 bases had no gene match. The germline gives CDR1 SGHTA, CDR2 FQGNSA. CDR3 length: 16 amino acids. The CDR3 bases are TGTGCCAGCAGCTTTAGGGACAGGAAAATCTACAATGAGCAGTTCTTC. This gives the protein CASSFRDRKIYNEQFF.

The V and J genes are TRBV30 and TRBJ2-5; weak D call: TRBD1 (5 bases). The CDR3 is 13 amino acids. V shed 4 bases and J shed 5 bases, with 14 bases lying between them. The germline V gene has CDR1 GTSNPN and CDR2 SVGIG (reference sequence). CDR3: CAWNVGARETQYF. CDR3 bases: TGTGCCTGGAACGTAGGGGCCCGCGAGACCCAGTACTTC. The full variable domain, with the rest looked up from reference TRBV30 and TRBJ2-5, is SQTIHQWPATLVQPVGSPLSLECTVEGTSNPNLYWYRQAAGRGLQLLFYSVGIGQISSEVPQNLSASRPQDRQFILSSKKLLLSDSGFYLCAWNVGARETQYFGPGTRLLVL.

The chain carries TRBV30 and TRBJ1-5, with D perhaps TRBD1 (6 bases). This CDR3 region has 13 residues. From germline, CDR1 is GTSNPN and CDR2 SVGIG (reference sequence). Trimming cost V 2 bases and J 7 bases, with 12 bases left between them. The CDR3 region is CAWSRQALQPQHF. CDR3 in DNA: TGTGCCTGGAGTCGACAGGCCTTGCAGCCCCAGCATTTT.

V usage is TRBV24-1 and J usage is TRBJ2-3; 10 bases fit TRBD1. Trimming removed 4 bases from V and 2 bases from J; junction bases left unmatched: 5. This CDR3 spans 16 amino acids. CDR1 is KGHDR, CDR2 SFDVKD, per germline. CDR3 nucleotide sequence: TGTGCCACCAGTGAGCCGACAGGGGGCCCCACAGATACGCAGTATTTT. It yields the protein CATSEPTGGPTDTQYF.

V and J are TRBV5-1 and TRBJ2-1, with 7 bases aligning to TRBD2. J gave up 3 bases and V 4 bases, and 10 bases lay outside the gene matches. Germline CDR1 SGHRS, CDR2 YFSETQ. This CDR3 has 16 amino acids. The CDR3 loop is CASSDVGGRFYNEQFF. CDR3 nucleotides: TGCGCCAGCAGCGACGTGGGAGGGAGGTTCTACAATGAGCAGTTCTTC.

The V and J genes are TRBV5-1 and TRBJ2-5, with D perhaps TRBD1 or TRBD2 (5 bases each). Germline CDR1 is SGHRS and CDR2 is YFSETQ. V lost 0 bases and J 1 base, leaving 10 bases between the germline ends. The CDR3 consists of 15 residues. The CDR3 here is CASSLVPGGQETQYF. DNA of the CDR3: TGCGCCAGCAGCTTGGTTCCTGGGGGCCAAGAGACCCAGTACTTC.

The gene calls are TRBV7-9 and TRBJ2-5; TRBD2 matches 7 bases. The length of the CDR3 is 15 residues. J lost 1 base, V lost 4 bases, and 6 bases had no gene match. Looked up from germline, CDR1 is SEHNR and CDR2 is FQNEAQ (reference sequence). The CDR3 DNA reads TGTGCCAGCAGCTCATCCCCGGGGGGCCAAGAGACCCAGTACTTC. Its protein is CASSSSPGGQETQYF.

The count of this clone is one. The V call is TRBV6-6, the J call TRBJ2-7; D possibly corresponds to TRBD2 (5 bases). From germline, CDR1 is MNHNY and CDR2 SVGAGI (reference sequence). This CDR3 region has 12 residues. V shed 8 bases and J shed 2 bases, with 10 bases lying between them. The CDR3 region is CASRGPTYEQYV. The DNA for the CDR3 is TGTGCCAGCCGAGGGCCAACCTACGAGCAGTACGTC.

The chain joins TRBV28 to TRBJ2-5, with a weak D call TRBD2 (5 bases). Per germline, CDR1 MDHEN and CDR2 SYDVKM. The CDR3 is made up of 16 amino acids. Between the trimmed V and J ends, which lost 2 bases and 1 base, there was a span of 14 bases. The CDR3 region is CASSLGFGRSQETQYF. The CDR3 nucleotides are TGTGCCAGCAGTTTAGGGTTTGGGAGATCCCAAGAGACCCAGTACTTC.

This chain uses TRBV21-1 with TRBJ2-5; the table's D call, TRBD2, has no DNA check behind it. TRBV21-1 is a known pseudogene. This CDR3 is 15 amino acids long. Here the CDR3 DNA reads TGTGCCAGCAGCACCCCCCGGCGGGGGATAGAGACCCAGTACTTC. Its protein is CASSTPRRGIETQYF.

The rearrangement uses TRBV5-1 and TRBJ2-5, with 9 bases identical to TRBD1. The ends lost 8 bases at V and 2 bases at J; junction bases unmatched: 16. The CDR3 is 17 residues long. Germline V gene lookup returns CDR1 SGHRS and CDR2 YFSETQ. The CDR3 DNA follows: TGCGCCAGTAGCCCCAATCCGGGACAGGGAGATCAAGAGACCCAGTACTTC. Its protein is CASSPNPGQGDQETQYF. Full variable domain (rest looked up from reference TRBV5-1 and TRBJ2-5): KAGVTQTPRYLIKTRGQQVTLSCSPISGHRSVSWYQQTPGQGLQFLFEYFSETQRNKGNFPGRFSGRQFSNSRSEMNVSTLELGDSALYLCASSPNPGQGDQETQYFGPGTRLLVL.

The chain links TRBV19 to TRBJ1-3; 11 nucleotides line up with TRBD1. CDR3 length: 16 residues. The V gene's germline CDR1 is LNHDA and CDR2 SQIVND (reference sequence). V lost 8 bases to trimming and J lost 1 base; unmatched junction nucleotides: 7. CDR3 sequence reads: CASSYGTGGSGNTIYF. In DNA, the CDR3 is TGTGCCAGTTCTTATGGGACAGGGGGTTCTGGAAACACCATATATTTT.

The sample holds a few counts of this clone. This chain links TRBV2 with TRBJ1-6, with TRBD1 as a possible D gene (5 bases). Germline V gene sequence: CDR1 SNHLY, CDR2 FYNNEI. The CDR3 has 15 residues. Trimming cost V 6 bases and J 6 bases, with 15 bases left between them. CDR3 amino acids: CASRSRETGNSPLHF. The CDR3 DNA sequence: TGTGCCAGCAGGAGCAGGGAGACCGGTAATTCACCCCTCCACTTT.

This chain joins TRBV20-1 and TRBJ2-5; D possibly corresponds to TRBD2 (6 bases). The CDR3 loop spans 10 amino acids. Deletions cut 6 bases from V and 9 bases from J, with 11 bases between. The germline gives CDR1 DFQATT, CDR2 SNEGSKA (reference sequence). CDR3 coding DNA: TGCAGTGCCGGCAGGGAGGCCCAGTACTTC. This translates into CSAGREAQYF.

The chain joins TRBV28 to TRBJ1-1; D is perhaps TRBD1 (6 bases). Germline CDR1 MDHEN, CDR2 SYDVKM. V lost 7 bases, J lost 11 bases, and 26 bases lay in between. This CDR3 is built from 15 residues. The DNA for the CDR3 is TGTGCCAGCACCTCCCGAGGAGCAGGGGCCAGGGGTGCTTTCTTT. Translation: CASTSRGAGARGAFF.

The rearrangement uses TRBV24-1 and TRBJ2-3, with 10 positions matching TRBD1. Germline V gives CDR1 KGHDR, CDR2 SFDVKD. The CDR3 is made up of 18 amino acids. With 3 bases clipped from V and 4 bases from J, the junction kept 12 bases outside the gene matches. For the CDR3, the DNA is TGTGCCACCAGTGATCCGACCTGGACAGGGGGACGGTCAGATACGCAGTATTTT. Encoded protein: CATSDPTWTGGRSDTQYF.

V usage is TRBV7-3 and J usage is TRBJ2-5; D might be TRBD1 (7 bases). The CDR3 runs to 15 residues. V was shortened by 5 bases and J by 3 bases, with 16 bases between the two germline ends. CDR1 and CDR2 from the germline V gene are SGHTA and FQGTGA. CDR3 region: CASSLRAGQKETQYF. Written as DNA, the CDR3 is TGTGCCAGCAGCCTCAGGGCGGGACAGAAAGAGACCCAGTACTTC.

The genes are TRBV7-9 and TRBJ2-2; 15 bases agree with TRBD2. The germline gives CDR1 SEHNR, CDR2 FQNEAQ (reference sequence). Trimming at V came to 4 bases and at J to 3 bases, leaving 3 bases not matched to a gene. This CDR3 contains 17 residues. CDR3 nucleotides: TGTGCCAGCAGCTGGGGACTAGCGGGGGGTCACACCGGGGAGCTGTTTTTT. Its translation: CASSWGLAGGHTGELFF.

This rearrangement joins TRBV28 to TRBJ2-4, with 8 bases lining up with TRBD2. CDR1 is MDHEN, CDR2 SYDVKM, per germline. CDR3 size: 15 residues. J gave up 3 bases and V 4 bases, and 5 bases lay outside the gene matches. CDR3 sequence: CASSSRGGFKNIQYF. The CDR3 DNA follows: TGTGCCAGCAGTTCGCGCGGGGGGTTCAAAAACATTCAGTACTTC.

This rearrangement joins TRBV7-2 to TRBJ2-5, with 10 positions matching TRBD1. The V and J ends lost 5 bases and 4 bases, in that order; junction bases with no gene match: 7. The germline V gene encodes CDR1 SGHTA and CDR2 FQGNSA. The CDR3 consists of 15 residues. The CDR3 nucleotides are TGTGCCAGCAGCACCCCGACAGGGGGCGCAGAGACCCAGTACTTC. Translated: CASSTPTGGAETQYF.

V and J are TRBV24-1 and TRBJ2-3, with TRBD2 matching 7 bases. The germline CDR1 and CDR2 sequences are KGHDR and SFDVKD. Unmatched junction bases numbered 4, after V lost 3 bases and J lost 2 bases. The CDR3 extends over 15 amino acids. As DNA, the CDR3 is TGTGCCACCAGTGATCCTAGCGGCGTCACAGATACGCAGTATTTT. Amino acid sequence: CATSDPSGVTDTQYF.

The chain recombines TRBV9 with TRBJ2-5; 9 bases are a match to TRBD1. J gave up 11 bases and V 4 bases, and 12 bases lay outside the gene matches. Germline V gene lookup returns CDR1 SGDLS and CDR2 YYNGEE. CDR3 length: 14 residues. The CDR3, as DNA: TGTGCCAGCAGCCCGGGACAGGGTGATGATGCTCAGTACTTC. Protein sequence: CASSPGQGDDAQYF.

This chain connects TRBV6-5 to TRBJ1-1; D may be TRBD1 (6 bases). Trimming took off 4 bases at V and 4 bases at J, with 13 bases between the two ends. This CDR3 is 14 amino acids long. CDR1 MNHEY and CDR2 SVGAGI come from the germline V gene. The CDR3 here is CASSSSWGPTEAFF. The CDR3 DNA is TGTGCCAGCAGTTCGTCCTGGGGGCCCACTGAAGCTTTCTTT.

This chain joins TRBV4-1 and TRBJ1-2, with a possible D match to TRBD1 (5 bases). The CDR3 has 14 residues. Trimming cost V 1 base and J 8 bases, with 14 bases left between them. Germline values: CDR1 MGHRA, CDR2 YSYEKL. The CDR3 DNA is TGCGCCAGCAGCCAAGGGGGGGGTCGGGGAGGCTACACCTTC. Protein: CASSQGGGRGGYTF.

The chain employs TRBV19 and TRBJ1-2; no clear D gene. V lost 7 bases to trimming and J lost 8 bases, with 20 bases between them. The CDR3 sequence is 14 residues long. Germline CDR1 LNHDA, CDR2 SQIVND (reference sequence). CDR3 nucleotides: TGTGCCAGTACAACGATAGGCGGACCTCTAGGCTACACCTTC. The encoded protein is CASTTIGGPLGYTF.

J is TRBJ1-1 and V is TRBV7-8; possibly TRBD1 for D (6 bases). V gave up 5 bases and J gave up 4 bases, with 17 bases separating them. The CDR3 is made up of 15 amino acids. The V gene's germline CDR1 is SGHVS and CDR2 FQNEAQ. CDR3 bases: TGTGCCAGCAGCCGAGAGAGGGGGTTCGTCACTGAAGCTTTCTTT. It encodes CASSRERGFVTEAFF.

The V call is TRBV5-4, the J call TRBJ1-4; D perhaps matches TRBD1 (6 bases). The V end lost 0 bases, the J end lost 8 bases, and 17 bases lay between the germline ends. Germline V gene data show CDR1 as SGHNT and CDR2 as YYREEE (reference sequence). The CDR3 runs 16 residues. Here the CDR3 reads CASSLGGTGGGEKLFF. CDR3 sequence (DNA): TGTGCCAGCAGCTTGGGAGGTACGGGGGGCGGAGAAAAACTGTTTTTT.

The sample holds a few counts of this clone. This chain links TRBV7-3 with TRBJ2-5; D could derive from TRBD1 or TRBD2 (5 bases each). Looked up from germline, CDR1 is SGHTA and CDR2 is FQGTGA. The V end lost 0 bases, the J end lost 5 bases, and 10 bases lay between the germline ends. The CDR3 is 14 residues long. CDR3 sequence (DNA): TGTGCCAGCAGCTTAACGGGGTGGGGGGAGACCCAGTACTTC. This sequence encodes CASSLTGWGETQYF.

CDR3 bases: TGTGCCAGTAGTATGCCGGGTCTAGGGTTGCGGACGCAGTATTTT. The encoded protein is CASSMPGLGLRTQYF. The chain couples TRBV19 to TRBJ2-3; D remains ambiguous. V was cut by 3 bases and J by 9 bases, with 19 bases left in between. The CDR3 loop spans 15 amino acids. Germline loops: CDR1 LNHDA, CDR2 SQIVND (reference sequence).

This sequence joins TRBV29-1 and TRBJ1-2; D call uncertain. Trimming took 0 bases from V and 0 from J, leaving 8 bases between them. CDR3 length: 14 amino acids. CDR1 SQVTM and CDR2 ANQGSEA come from the germline V gene. The CDR3 region has the DNA TGCAGCGTTGAAGACAGGCGAGCTAACTATGGCTACACCTTC. Residues: CSVEDRRANYGYTF.

The V and J genes are TRBV11-2 and TRBJ2-1, with D tentatively TRBD1 (6 bases). Germline CDR1 and CDR2: SGHAT and FQNNGV. The germline V and J ends were trimmed by 5 bases and 12 bases, with 17 bases remaining between them. CDR3 size: 13 residues. Written as DNA, the CDR3 is TGTGCCAGCAGCGTGAACAGGGTAGGTCGGCAGTTCTTC. Translated, it gives CASSVNRVGRQFF. Using reference TRBV11-2 and TRBJ2-1 for the parts outside the CDR3, the full variable domain is EAGVAQSPRYKIIEKRQSVAFWCNPISGHATLYWYQQILGQGPKLLIQFQNNGVVDDSQLPKDRFSAERLKGVDSTLKIQPAKLEDSAVYLCASSVNRVGRQFFGPGTRLTVL.

Only one count was recorded for this clone. The chain employs TRBV5-1 and TRBJ2-4; D might be TRBD1 (6 bases). Germline CDR1 and CDR2: SGHRS and YFSETQ. Trimming cost V 1 base and J 9 bases, with 17 bases left between them. This CDR3 comprises 15 residues. For the CDR3, the DNA is TGCGCCAGCAGCTTGACCGCCCGGACAGATGGCATTCAGTACTTC. Translating it yields CASSLTARTDGIQYF.